This T cell receptor (beta chain) was sequenced during a study of tumor and adjacent non-tumor tissue in lung cancer. Study context: Aged about 31 to 85 years, patients included 10 men and a few women with stage I to III disease.

RNA was extracted from bulk tissue without any cell sorting. About this clonotype: Its matching antigen is unknown.

A modified ARM-PCR protocol with three rounds of nested PCR amplified TCRbeta. TCRdb re-analysed the multiplex PCR reads in MiXCR, keeping a single row per CDR3 protein. The repertoire holds roughly 200,000 distinct CDR3 sequences, with 60% to 75% as singletons. CDR1 is SGHAT, CDR2 FQNNGV, per germline. This CDR3 region has 13 residues. V lost 10 bases to trimming and J lost 4 bases; unmatched junction nucleotides: 8. Broader study findings: Normal lung showed higher cumulative top 100 clone frequency than tumor. Compared with tumor, normal lung showed significantly lower TCR diversity.

Sequenced material: lung tumor tissue. This chain uses TRBV11-2 with TRBJ1-1; 8 bases line up with TRBD1. This sequence was found in a man aged 60 to 69 with non-small cell lung cancer. DNA of the CDR3: TGTGCCAACTGTACCCAGGGGGCCACTGAAGCTTTCTTT. Protein sequence: CANCTQGATEAFF.